The subject of this entry is one T cell receptor (beta chain). With V trimmed by 4 bases and J by 0 bases, 7 bases remained unmatched. The length of the CDR3 is 19 residues. Germline V gene lookup returns CDR1 MGHRA and CDR2 YSYEKL. The sample originates from a study of blood T cell repertoires in COVID-19. Background on the study: Samples representing acute and convalescent COVID-19 were sourced from the United States, Italy and Spain. PBMCs, B-cell-depleted T cells, or T cells provided the cDNA or gDNA that made up the material.

In the original analysis: Amplifying reference gene primers gave estimates of nucleated cell counts. Assay: immunoSEQ multiplex PCR; the TCRdb copy retains only in-frame clones and omits some. That table is the source of V, J and clone size, and D and trimming were worked out from the DNA. The repertoire holds about 160,000 clones, with over 75% as singletons. The clonotype was recovered from a man aged 65 to 79 with acute or convalescent COVID-19. The chain uses TRBV4-1 and TRBJ2-2; 14 positions match TRBD2. Sequenced sample: peripheral blood. Here the CDR3 DNA reads TGCGCCAGCAGCCCAGGACTAGCGGGGGGACCAACGAACACCGGGGAGCTGTTTTTT. Its translation is CASSPGLAGGPTNTGELFF.